These 11 T cell receptor beta chains originate from one sample sequenced in a study of CD8 T cells in ankylosing spondylitis. TCRdb re-derived calls from the 5' RACE reads in MiXCR, one entry per CDR3 protein. The sample has 150,000 to 200,000 distinct CDR3 sequences, 11% seen once. The sample taken for sequencing was blood, either unsorted or a sorted T cell fraction (not recorded which). Receptors originate from a male donor with ankylosing spondylitis or in good health (not recorded which).

This clonotype was counted many times. The chain employs TRBV12-3 or TRBV12-4 and TRBJ2-2, with 8 bases matching TRBD2. V lost 4 bases, J lost 6 bases, and 7 bases stayed unmatched. There are 15 residues in the CDR3. CDR3 DNA: TGTGCCAGCAGTTCGGCCCCGGGACTAGCCGGGGAGCTGTTTTTT. This gives the protein CASSSAPGLAGELFF.

This clonotype was observed many times. The rearrangement links TRBV12-5 to TRBJ1-5; 11 bases are shared with TRBD1. V shed 4 bases and J 4 bases; nucleotides not matched to a gene: 9. Germline CDR1 reads LGHNT; CDR2 reads FRNRAP. CDR3 length: 17 residues. CDR3 sequence: CASGSGQGAVFNQPQHF. The CDR3 DNA reads as TGTGCTAGTGGTTCAGGACAGGGGGCGGTTTTTAATCAGCCCCAGCATTTT.

The DNA for the CDR3 is TGTGCCAGCAGCGGGGACGTCTGGGGGGACACCATATATTTT. Encoded protein: CASSGDVWGDTIYF. The V gene is TRBV9, the J gene TRBJ1-3, with D perhaps matching TRBD1 (5 bases). V shed 3 bases and J shed 8 bases, with 15 bases lying between them. The CDR3 has 14 residues. The germline CDR1 and CDR2 sequences are SGDLS and YYNGEE.

This clonotype was observed many times. The chain couples TRBV5-1 to TRBJ2-1; TRBD1 matches 9 bases. The germline gives CDR1 SGHRS, CDR2 YFSETQ. The length of the CDR3 is 14 residues. With 3 bases clipped from V and 6 bases from J, the junction kept 4 bases outside the gene matches. CDR3 coding DNA: TGCGCCAGCAGCTACCGGGACAGGGTCAATGAGCAGTTCTTC. Translating it yields CASSYRDRVNEQFF.

This clonotype showed up many times. This rearrangement joins TRBV6-5 to TRBJ2-2, with 8 bases identical to TRBD1. This CDR3 spans 14 amino acids. V lost 8 bases to trimming and J lost 5 bases; unmatched junction nucleotides: 7. Germline lookup yields CDR1 MNHEY and CDR2 SVGAGI. The CDR3 nucleotides read TGTGCCAGCCGCCCGGGACAGGAGACCGGGGAGCTGTTTTTT. It yields the protein CASRPGQETGELFF.

The V gene is TRBV20-1, the J gene TRBJ2-7; maybe TRBD2 (6 bases). This CDR3 contains 14 residues. CDR1 and CDR2 (germline): DFQATT, SNEGSKA (reference sequence). The germline V and J ends were trimmed by 1 base and 3 bases, with 13 bases remaining between them. The CDR3 reads CSARGGGAVYEQYF. CDR3 coding DNA: TGCAGTGCTAGAGGTGGCGGGGCAGTCTACGAGCAGTACTTC.

The chain employs TRBV7-9 and TRBJ2-5, with D possibly matching TRBD1 (6 bases). Germline CDR1 is SEHNR and CDR2 is FQNEAQ (reference sequence). The V end lost 2 bases, the J end lost 3 bases, and 13 bases lay between the germline ends. The length of the CDR3 is 15 residues. The DNA of the CDR3 is TGTGCCAGCAGCTTAAGAGGACAGATTGAAGAGACCCAGTACTTC. It yields the protein CASSLRGQIEETQYF.

This clonotype showed up many times. The J gene is TRBJ1-2, the V gene TRBV12-3 or TRBV12-4; 7 positions agree with TRBD1. J was trimmed by 4 bases and V by 3 bases; bases with no gene match: 8. The CDR3 covers 15 residues. The CDR3 DNA reads as TGTGCCAGCAGTTTCATCTCAGGGGGGTCCTATGGCTACACCTTC. Translating gives CASSFISGGSYGYTF.

This clonotype was found many times. V and J are TRBV12-3 or TRBV12-4 and TRBJ2-5, with a possible D match to TRBD1 (6 bases). The CDR3 is made up of 15 amino acids. V was cut by 5 bases and J by 0 bases, with 13 bases left in between. The CDR3 bases are TGTGCCAGCAGTCCAATGCAGGGGTACCAAGAGACCCAGTACTTC. It is translated as CASSPMQGYQETQYF.

Ten or more counts support this clonotype. This chain links TRBV29-1 with TRBJ1-2; the match to TRBD1 covers 9 bases. The ends lost 3 bases at V and 9 bases at J; junction bases unmatched: 8. The germline V gene has CDR1 SQVTM and CDR2 ANQGSEA. The CDR3 sequence is 13 residues long. The CDR3 reads CSVDRQGVVSYTF. The DNA of the CDR3 is TGCAGCGTTGACCGACAGGGGGTGGTTAGCTACACCTTC.

This clonotype was seen at least ten times. This chain joins TRBV20-1 and TRBJ2-3; possibly TRBD2 for D (5 bases). Germline loops: CDR1 DFQATT, CDR2 SNEGSKA (reference sequence). The V end lost 2 bases, the J end lost 1 base, and 13 bases lay between the germline ends. This CDR3 has 15 amino acids. This CDR3 is CSARPRGSGTDTQYF. The CDR3 DNA reads TGCAGTGCTAGACCTCGAGGGTCGGGCACAGATACGCAGTATTTT.